The 23 T cell receptor beta chains in this list originate from one sample, sequenced in a study of spatial heterogeneity in lung cancer. The sample's time point: sample taken at primary tumor resection. Whole RNA obtained from tumor, nontumor lung or frozen PBMC underwent sequencing without sorting. TCRdb processed the 5' RACE reads anew with MiXCR; each CDR3 protein has one entry. The table records 77,000 or so distinct CDR3 sequences, about a fifth of them present only once. This specimen consisted of PBMCs, obtained at surgery. Receptor source: a male donor with early-stage non-small cell lung cancer.

The rearrangement joins TRBV7-2 to TRBJ2-2, with D perhaps assigned TRBD1 or TRBD2 (5 bases each). Trimming shortened V by 4 bases and J by 6 bases, and 18 bases separated the two germline ends. The length of the CDR3 is 16 residues. Per the germline V gene, CDR1 is SGHTA and CDR2 is FQGNSA. The CDR3 loop is CASSSYSTGRAGELFF. CDR3 coding DNA: TGTGCCAGCAGCTCATATAGCACGGGGCGGGCCGGGGAGCTGTTTTTT.

The chain combines TRBV7-2 with TRBJ2-1; possibly TRBD1 or TRBD2 for D (6 bases each). V lost 5 bases and J 0 bases, leaving 14 bases between the germline ends. Germline CDR1 reads SGHTA; CDR2 reads FQGNSA. The CDR3 is 16 residues long. CDR3 sequence reads: CASSPVADSSYNEQFF. CDR3 bases: TGTGCCAGCAGCCCGGTAGCGGACAGCTCCTACAATGAGCAGTTCTTC.

The chain joins TRBV10-3 to TRBJ1-4, with 9 bases matching TRBD1. With V trimmed by 2 bases and J by 6 bases, 4 bases remained unmatched. The CDR3 contains 15 residues. Germline V gives CDR1 ENHRY, CDR2 SYGVKD. CDR3 region: CAISEETGGYEKLFF. The CDR3 region has the DNA TGTGCCATCAGTGAGGAGACAGGGGGGTATGAAAAACTGTTTTTT.

This clonotype was observed a handful of times. The chain has TRBV19 and TRBJ1-5, with D unresolved. There are 15 residues in the CDR3. Per the germline V gene, CDR1 is LNHDA and CDR2 is SQIVND (reference sequence). V shed 4 bases and J shed 7 bases, with 17 bases lying between them. The DNA of the CDR3 is TGTGCCAGTAGTACGGGGTTCCAGGCAGGCCAGCCCCAGCATTTT. Protein: CASSTGFQAGQPQHF. Supplemented by reference TRBV19 and TRBJ1-5, the full variable domain reads DGGITQSPKYLFRKEGQNVTLSCEQNLNHDAMYWYRQDPGQGLRLIYYSQIVNDFQKGDIAEGYSVSREKKESFPLTVTSAQKNPTAFYLCASSTGFQAGQPQHFGDGTRLSIL.

The table lists this clonotype with many counts. The rearrangement uses TRBV2 and TRBJ2-3; D may be TRBD2 (5 bases). Trimming removed 5 bases from V and 0 bases from J, with 12 bases in between. Germline V CDR1 and CDR2: SNHLY, FYNNEI. There are 15 residues in the CDR3. The CDR3 coding sequence is TGTGCCAGCAGTAACCGGGAAACTAGCACAGATACGCAGTATTTT. It translates to CASSNRETSTDTQYF.

The genes are TRBV3-1 and TRBJ2-3; unclear D gene. The CDR3 is 16 residues long. Trimming removed 0 bases at V and 4 bases at J, with 14 bases between. Germline loops: CDR1 LGHDT, CDR2 YNNKEL (reference sequence). Here the CDR3 DNA reads TGTGCCAGCAGCCAAGAGGGAACCTTCGGAGCAGATACGCAGTATTTT. As protein: CASSQEGTFGADTQYF.

The CDR3 bases are TGTGCCAGCAGCAAAAGGCCAGGGGACACATATCCACTCTTTTACGAGCAGTACTTC. It specifies CASSKRPGDTYPLFYEQYF. This rearrangement joins TRBV21-1 to TRBJ2-7; TRBD1, the D gene given by the table, was not confirmed from the DNA. TRBV21-1 constitutes a pseudogene. This CDR3 contains 19 residues.

V and J are TRBV7-2 and TRBJ2-2; D unclear. Trimming pared 3 bases from V and 0 bases from J, leaving 5 bases between. The germline V gene has CDR1 SGHTA and CDR2 FQGNSA. The CDR3 totals 14 residues. The CDR3 DNA reads as TGTGCCAGCAGCTTCTCCGCGAACACCGGGGAGCTGTTTTTT. Its protein product is CASSFSANTGELFF. The entire variable domain, with the rest obtained from reference TRBV7-2 and TRBJ2-2, is as follows: GAGVSQSPSNKVTEKGKDVELRCDPISGHTALYWYRQSLGQGLEFLIYFQGNSAPDKSGLPSDRFSAERTGGSVSTLTIQRTQQEDSAVYLCASSFSANTGELFFGEGSRLTVL.

The chain is built from TRBV19 and TRBJ1-5; 9 bases agree with TRBD1. The CDR3 is made up of 16 amino acids. CDR1 and CDR2 from the germline V gene are LNHDA and SQIVND (reference sequence). V lost 5 bases, J lost 0 bases, and 5 bases stayed unmatched. Written as DNA, the CDR3 is TGTGCCAGTAGTTCACGGACAGGGGATAGCAATCAGCCCCAGCATTTT. This encodes CASSSRTGDSNQPQHF.

The chain combines TRBV12-3 or TRBV12-4 with TRBJ1-4; 8 bases fit TRBD1. CDR3 length equals 13 residues. The ends lost 5 bases at V and 7 bases at J; junction bases unmatched: 3. The CDR3 region is CASSPGGGEKLFF. The CDR3 coding sequence is TGTGCCAGCAGTCCAGGGGGCGGTGAAAAACTGTTTTTT.

V is TRBV4-2 and J is TRBJ2-3; TRBD2 agrees at 14 bases. CDR1 is LGHNA and CDR2 is YNFKEQ in the germline V gene. CDR3 length equals 18 residues. The junction had 6 bases not matched to a gene; V was cut back by 0 bases and J by 4 bases. The CDR3 loop is CASSQEGGLAGGPDTQYF. CDR3 DNA: TGTGCCAGCAGCCAAGAGGGAGGACTAGCGGGAGGTCCAGATACGCAGTATTTT.

The V gene is TRBV24-1, the J gene TRBJ2-1, with 8 bases aligning to TRBD2. In germline, CDR1 is KGHDR, CDR2 SFDVKD. Germline trimming cut 8 bases from V and 10 bases from J; bases unmatched to any gene: 6. The CDR3 spans 12 residues. CDR3 nucleotides: TGTGCCACCATAGTCGGGGGGGCCGAGCAGTTCTTC. It is translated as CATIVGGAEQFF.

This sequence joins TRBV11-1 and TRBJ2-1, with 8 positions matching TRBD1. This CDR3 has 16 amino acids. The germline V gene has CDR1 SGHAT and CDR2 FQDESV (reference sequence). Losses at the gene ends were 0 bases for V and 6 bases for J; bases not matched to a gene: 7. CDR3 protein: CASSLAWQGAINEQFF. CDR3 coding DNA: TGTGCCAGCAGCTTAGCGTGGCAGGGGGCTATCAATGAGCAGTTCTTC.

This clonotype was picked up a small number of times. The chain's CDR3 is CASSLETGVVQPQHF. For the CDR3, the DNA is TGTGCCAGCAGTTTAGAGACAGGGGTCGTTCAGCCCCAGCATTTT. This chain connects TRBV12-3 or TRBV12-4 to TRBJ1-5; 8 bases fit TRBD1. The ends lost 1 base at V and 6 bases at J; junction bases unmatched: 5. CDR3 length: 15 residues.

A few counts support this clonotype. This sequence joins TRBV5-4 and TRBJ2-5, with D perhaps matching TRBD1 (5 bases). The V end was cut by 2 bases, the J end by 4 bases, with 12 bases between. This CDR3 has 14 residues. Germline V gene lookup returns CDR1 SGHNT and CDR2 YYREEE (reference sequence). CDR3 loop: CASSLDSVGETQYF. In nucleotides, the CDR3 is TGTGCCAGCAGCTTAGACAGCGTTGGAGAGACCCAGTACTTC. Supplemented by reference TRBV5-4 and TRBJ2-5, the full variable domain reads ETGVTQSPTHLIKTRGQQVTLRCSSQSGHNTVSWYQQALGQGPQFIFQYYREEENGRGNFPPRFSGLQFPNYSSELNVNALELDDSALYLCASSLDSVGETQYFGPGTRLLVL.

V is TRBV3-1 and J is TRBJ2-7; D remains ambiguous. Trimming shortened V by 0 bases and J by 2 bases, and 2 bases separated the two germline ends. CDR3 length: 12 residues. From germline, CDR1 is LGHDT and CDR2 YNNKEL (reference sequence). The CDR3 region is CASSQDTYEQYF. The CDR3 DNA sequence: TGTGCCAGCAGCCAAGATACCTACGAGCAGTACTTC.

Written as DNA, the CDR3 is TGCGCCAGCCGCCGACAGGCGTCCTACGAGCAGTACTTC. Its protein is CASRRQASYEQYF. The rearrangement uses TRBV5-1 and TRBJ2-7, with D possibly being TRBD1 (6 bases). Germline V gives CDR1 SGHRS, CDR2 YFSETQ. V was shortened by 7 bases and J by 1 base, with 12 bases between the two germline ends. The CDR3 runs to 13 residues.

V gene TRBV7-8 combines with J gene TRBJ1-1; D unclear. Germline CDR1 and CDR2: SGHVS and FQNEAQ. V was trimmed by 6 bases and J by 2 bases, leaving 13 bases between them. This CDR3 contains 14 residues. CDR3 sequence: CASSLRETNTEAFF. The DNA for the CDR3 is TGTGCCAGCAGTTTAAGGGAAACTAACACTGAAGCTTTCTTT.

The chain recombines TRBV28 with TRBJ2-7, with D possibly TRBD1 on 6 matching bases. The CDR3 length is 14 residues. From germline, CDR1 is MDHEN and CDR2 SYDVKM. Trimming left V 3 bases short and J 6 bases short, with 15 bases between. The CDR3 sequence is CASSFVRGFGEQYF. In DNA, the CDR3 is TGTGCCAGCAGTTTTGTCAGGGGCTTTGGCGAGCAGTACTTC.

The V gene is TRBV4-2, the J gene TRBJ2-7; D may be TRBD1 (5 bases). The germline V gene has CDR1 LGHNA and CDR2 YNFKEQ. The length of the CDR3 is 15 residues. The V end was cut by 3 bases, the J end by 0 bases, with 12 bases between. CDR3: CASSQVLGPSYEQYF. CDR3 nucleotides: TGTGCCAGCAGCCAGGTCCTGGGGCCCTCCTACGAGCAGTACTTC.

The table lists this clonotype with a few counts. The CDR3 spells CASSIGSGRSYNEQFF. In nucleotides, the CDR3 is TGTGCCAGTAGTATAGGGAGCGGTCGCTCCTACAATGAGCAGTTCTTC. V and J are TRBV19 and TRBJ2-1; perhaps TRBD2 as D (5 bases). Germline CDR1 and CDR2: LNHDA and SQIVND (reference sequence). Trimming cost V 1 base and J 0 bases, with 10 bases left between them. There are 16 residues in the CDR3. The full variable domain, rest sourced from reference TRBV19 and TRBJ2-1, is DGGITQSPKYLFRKEGQNVTLSCEQNLNHDAMYWYRQDPGQGLRLIYYSQIVNDFQKGDIAEGYSVSREKKESFPLTVTSAQKNPTAFYLCASSIGSGRSYNEQFFGPGTRLTVL.

This clonotype was observed a few times. J is TRBJ2-1 and V is TRBV11-2; D possibly corresponds to TRBD2 (6 bases). Trimming pared 5 bases from V and 9 bases from J, leaving 11 bases between. This CDR3 is 12 amino acids long. CDR1 is SGHAT, CDR2 FQNNGV, per germline. The chain's CDR3 is CASSQTSFEQFF. Written as DNA, the CDR3 is TGTGCCAGCAGCCAGACTAGTTTTGAGCAGTTCTTC.

This clonotype occurred many times. The rearrangement joins TRBV21-1 to TRBJ2-5; TRBD1 is taken as the D call from the table, unchecked against the DNA. TRBV21-1 represents a pseudogene. This CDR3 contains 16 residues. The CDR3 nucleotides are TGTGCCAGCAGCAAGGCGACAGGGGGCGGGGATGAGACCCAGTACTTC. The encoded protein is CASSKATGGGDETQYF.